This T cell receptor beta chain was observed in a study of T cells after yellow fever vaccination. Study findings and constraints: FACS-sorted repertoires could harbor abundant contaminating bulk-population clonotypes.

Germline lookup yields CDR1 SGHKS and CDR2 YYEKEE (reference sequence). Between the trimmed V and J ends, which lost 4 bases and 5 bases, there was a span of 16 bases. The CDR3 is 14 residues long. TCRdb independently ran MiXCR on the 5' RACE reads; one entry per CDR3 protein. The profile covers about 580,000 distinct CDR3 sequences, with around a sixth appearing a single time and 15% to 20% taken by the ten largest. In the case of this clonotype: Antigen: not known.

This clonotype was sampled from a man younger than 35 who received the YFV17D yellow fever vaccine. The chain employs TRBV5-5 and TRBJ2-7, with D possibly matching TRBD1 (6 bases). The sequences come from PBMCs, collected about 5 days after the first yellow fever vaccination. CDR3 residues: CASSLGQGKHEQYV. In nucleotides, the CDR3 is TGTGCCAGCAGCCTCGGGCAGGGGAAGCACGAGCAGTACGTC.